The clone carrying this T cell receptor (beta chain) is termed medium-sized (0.01 to 0.1%). Cohorts were assigned according to the clinical history that participants reported. The repertoire was sequenced with immunoSEQ multiplex PCR; TCRdb's copy has only in-frame clones and lacks some. The sample includes approximately 140,000 clones, roughly 84% of them seen just once. This sample is drawn from a study of blood T cell repertoires in COVID-19. Overall study: Samples taken during acute and convalescent COVID-19 were collected in the United States, Italy and Spain. T cells, B-cell-depleted T cells, or PBMCs supplied cDNA or gDNA.

This sequence was found in a man aged 35 to 55 with acute COVID-19. The sample comprised PBMCs or T cells enriched from blood (not recorded which).

Here the CDR3 reads CASSESTPGSYEQYF. Written as DNA, the CDR3 is TGCGCCAGCAGTGAGTCGACACCAGGTTCCTACGAGCAGTACTTC. This chain joins TRBV10-2 and TRBJ2-7; D not resolved. This CDR3 contains 15 residues. The V gene lost 0 bases and the J gene lost 1 base, with 10 bases spanning the gap. Per germline, CDR1 WSHSY and CDR2 SAAADI.